These T cell receptor beta chains were read from a single sample in a study of blood T cell repertoires in COVID-19. The repertoire was sequenced with immunoSEQ multiplex PCR; TCRdb's copy has only in-frame clones and lacks some. Altogether 220,000 or so clones are present, around 86% being singletons, with the ten largest covering over 7%. Sequencing used peripheral blood. The receptors were sampled from a woman over 75 with COVID-19, enrolled during active disease. Each CDR3 is given with its conserved first and last residue. D genes are given only for firm matches. The size field is filled for only some rows; it gives once, few, many or a size class.

J,D,V,size,CDR3,DNA
TRBJ2-3,TRBD2,TRBV4-2,NA,CASSQDRSGSSGDTQYF,TGTGCCAGCAGCCAAGATCGTAGCGGGAGTTCAGGAGATACGCAGTATTTT
TRBJ1-1,TRBD1,TRBV5-1,NA,CASSGTGGASAFF,TGCGCCAGCAGCGGAACAGGGGGCGCGTCAGCTTTCTTT
TRBJ1-1,NA,TRBV27,few,CASRDLRGRNTEAFF,TGTGCCAGCAGGGACCTCAGGGGCAGGAACACTGAAGCTTTCTTT
TRBJ1-2,NA,TRBV4-3,NA,CASSQDGRANYGYTF,TGCGCCAGCAGCCAAGATGGCAGGGCTAACTATGGCTACACCTTC
TRBJ1-2,NA,TRBV13,NA,CASSQTGMAANYGYTF,TGTGCCAGCAGCCAGACCGGGATGGCGGCTAACTATGGCTACACCTTC
TRBJ2-1,NA,TRBV28,NA,CASRNREIFYNEQFF,TGTGCCAGCAGGAATAGGGAGATCTTTTACAATGAGCAGTTCTTC
TRBJ1-5,TRBD1,TRBV19,once,CASSVYRGPNQPQHF,TGTGCCAGTAGTGTTTACAGGGGCCCCAATCAGCCCCAGCATTTT
TRBJ2-7,NA,TRBV7-2,NA,CASSLTGGYEQYF,TGTGCCAGCAGCTTAACTGGGGGGTACGAGCAGTACTTC
TRBJ2-3,NA,TRBV18,NA,CASSSLVADTQYF,TGTGCCAGCTCAAGCCTAGTCGCAGATACGCAGTATTTT
TRBJ1-5,NA,TRBV19,NA,CASSIFYGVGDSNQPQHF,TGTGCCAGTAGTATTTTCTATGGGGTCGGGGATAGCAATCAGCCCCAGCATTTT
TRBJ2-5,TRBD2,TRBV20-1,few,CSASSLAGGETQYF,TGCAGTGCTAGTTCACTAGCGGGGGGAGAGACCCAGTACTTC
TRBJ2-7,TRBD2,TRBV30,NA,CAWSVFLRERDEQYF,TGTGCCTGGAGTGTATTCCTGCGGGAGCGCGACGAGCAGTACTTC
TRBJ2-4,NA,TRBV19,NA,CASRGTSGKNIQYF,TGTGCCAGTAGGGGGACTTCAGGCAAAAACATTCAGTACTTC
TRBJ1-6,NA,TRBV9,NA,CASSVQGNNSPLHF,TGTGCCAGCAGCGTACAGGGGAACAATTCACCCCTCCACTTT
TRBJ2-2,TRBD1,TRBV2,NA,CASRDRDKVGELFF,TGTGCCAGCAGAGACAGGGACAAGGTCGGGGAGCTGTTTTTT
TRBJ2-1,TRBD2,TRBV2,once,CASRWLAGNEQFF,TGTGCCAGCAGGTGGCTAGCGGGAAATGAGCAGTTCTTC
TRBJ2-2,NA,TRBV28,NA,CASSLGLATGELFF,TGTGCCAGCAGTTTAGGGCTAGCGACCGGGGAGCTGTTTTTT
TRBJ2-3,TRBD1,TRBV5-1,NA,CASSPKMGQGNAQYF,TGCGCCAGCAGCCCGAAAATGGGACAGGGTAATGCGCAGTATTTT
TRBJ2-7,NA,TRBV21-1,NA,CASSKTPPWTSGSYEQYF,TGTGCCAGCAGCAAAACCCCTCCCTGGACTAGCGGCTCCTACGAGCAGTACTTC
TRBJ1-3,NA,TRBV5-4,NA,CASSSGRASAGNTIYF,TGTGCCAGCAGCTCCGGACGGGCTAGCGCTGGAAACACCATATATTTT
TRBJ2-3,NA,TRBV5-1,NA,CASSPRGSTDTQYF,TGCGCCAGCAGTCCTCGGGGAAGCACAGATACGCAGTATTTT
TRBJ2-2,TRBD2,TRBV7-6,NA,CASSLASGRAQSGELFF,TGTGCCAGCAGCTTAGCTAGCGGGAGGGCCCAGTCCGGGGAGCTGTTTTTT
TRBJ1-2,TRBD1,TRBV18,NA,CASSLRQKGARDGYTF,TGTGCCAGCTCATTACGACAAAAGGGGGCTCGGGATGGCTACACCTTC
TRBJ1-2,NA,TRBV12-3/TRBV12-4,NA,CASSLARAYGYTF,TGTGCCAGCAGTTTGGCCAGGGCCTATGGCTACACCTTC
TRBJ2-7,NA,TRBV6-2/TRBV6-3,NA,CASSPRTVLSYEQYF,TGTGCCAGCAGTCCGCGGACAGTCCTCTCCTACGAGCAGTACTTC
TRBJ1-2,NA,TRBV3-1/TRBV3-2,NA,CASSQQGGYGYTF,TGTGCCAGCAGCCAACAGGGTGGCTATGGCTACACCTTC
TRBJ1-1,NA,TRBV18,NA,CASSPASGGYTEAFF,TGTGCCAGCTCACCGGCTTCGGGGGGGTACACTGAAGCTTTCTTT
TRBJ2-3,TRBD2,TRBV7-9,NA,CASSAGTSGSTDTQYF,TGTGCCAGCAGCGCCGGGACTAGCGGGAGCACAGATACGCAGTATTTT
TRBJ2-2,NA,TRBV6-2/TRBV6-3,NA,CASSYNGGTGELFF,TGTGCCAGCAGTTACAATGGAGGGACCGGGGAGCTGTTTTTT
TRBJ1-2,NA,TRBV30,NA,CAWNGGGGYGYTF,TGTGCCTGGAACGGGGGGGGAGGCTATGGCTACACCTTC
TRBJ2-5,NA,TRBV6-6,NA,CASRGGPRETQYF,TGTGCCAGCAGGGGGGGACCTCGAGAGACCCAGTACTTC
TRBJ1-2,NA,TRBV5-6,NA,CASSLTGLGGYTF,TGTGCCAGCAGCTTGACAGGGTTAGGGGGCTACACCTTC
TRBJ2-7,NA,TRBV7-2,NA,CASSLAIETYEQYF,TGTGCCAGCAGCTTAGCGATAGAAACCTACGAGCAGTACTTC
TRBJ1-2,TRBD1,TRBV19,NA,CASRTIQGARGGYTF,TGTGCCAGTAGAACTATACAGGGGGCCCGTGGGGGCTACACCTTC
TRBJ2-2,TRBD1,TRBV30,NA,CAWSVRQGTGELFF,TGTGCCTGGAGTGTTCGACAGGGGACCGGGGAGCTGTTTTTT
TRBJ2-3,NA,TRBV7-2,NA,CASNLGLPSTDTQYF,TGTGCCAGCAATTTGGGACTCCCTAGCACAGATACGCAGTATTTT
TRBJ2-2,TRBD2,TRBV23-1,NA,CASSHRAGGDTGELFF,TGCGCCAGCAGTCATCGAGCGGGAGGCGACACCGGGGAGCTGTTTTTT
TRBJ2-5,NA,TRBV7-8,NA,CASSADTQETQYF,TGTGCCAGCAGCGCCGACACGCAAGAGACCCAGTACTTC
TRBJ1-3,NA,TRBV14,NA,CASSRENTIYF,TGTGCCAGCAGCCGGGAGAACACCATATATTTT
TRBJ2-3,TRBD2,TRBV7-8,NA,CASSARGSGSTDTQYF,TGTGCCAGCAGCGCCCGGGGTAGCGGGAGCACAGATACGCAGTATTTT